The present TCR beta chain was sequenced within a study of OX40 agonist ivuxolimab in advanced cancers. The study in broad terms: Ivuxolimab was an agonistic, fully human IgG2 monoclonal antibody directed against OX40 (CD134), a costimulatory receptor. The monotherapy dose-escalation portion (N ≈ 52 patients) of the phase I ivuxolimab trial is reported in the paper. In the dose-escalation cohort, around four fifths of patients were male, and the mean age was roughly 60 years, with a range of 23 to 79. Partial responses occurred in three dose-escalation patients: two with cutaneous melanoma and one with hepatocellular carcinoma. Prior anti-PD-1, anti-PD-L1 or anti-CTLA-4 therapy was permitted, and approximately 41% of dose-escalation patients had received checkpoint inhibitors. Of the approximately 53 patients in dose escalation, about 20 had hepatocellular carcinoma, about 15 had melanoma, 9 had renal cell carcinoma and 9 had head and neck cancer. The purpose of peripheral TCRbeta sequencing was to test whether ivuxolimab changed TCR sequence diversity and led to clonal T-cell expansion. Intravenous ivuxolimab was administered to patients every 2 weeks at six dose levels: 0.01, 0.1, 0.3, 1.5, 3 and 10 mg/kg.

Study-level results and caveats: Which antigens the clonally expanded peripheral T cells were specific for was not determined. In the 0.1-3.0 mg/kg groups, partial responders had among the lowest normalized peripheral clonal expansion, particularly in CD8+ T cells. Clonal expansion of both CD4+ and CD8+ blood T cells was observed from baseline to week 6 at doses 0.1 to 3.0 mg/kg. Low levels of normalized T-cell clonal expansion were also seen in some patients who did not respond. On average, CD8+ T cells showed more expanded clones than CD4+ T cells after ivuxolimab.

V sheds 3 bases and J sheds 9 bases, leaving 15 bases between their ends. The CDR3 numbers 15 residues from cysteine through phenylalanine. This entry keeps only the CDR3 DNA: 45 bases, framed from base 1. Sequences MNHEY (CDR1) and SVGAGI (CDR2) are obtained from the germline V gene. Patients with autoimmune disease history or receiving systemic immunosuppression were excluded from the trial. Peripheral blood for TCR sequencing was drawn from every dose cohort at baseline, at cycle 4 day 1 and at cycle 7 day 1. Samples came from an open-label, multicenter, first-in-human phase I dose-escalation trial of ivuxolimab. Adults with locally advanced or metastatic head and neck squamous cell, hepatocellular, melanoma or renal cell carcinoma were enrolled in the trial. Before TCR sequencing, CD4+ and CD8+ T cells were separately sorted from peripheral blood. Turning to this clone: It has no known antigen specificity. No much larger clone is present one base from it, and per-base qualities are unavailable.

Genomic DNA was isolated from the sorted cells so that the TCRbeta CDR3 region could be sequenced. The immunoSEQ Assay was used for sequencing of TCRbeta CDR3 regions. What TCRdb holds here is the immuneACCESS table cut down to in-frame rearrangements. Part of the clones is not present; checked against another copy, under half of the missing clones reflect an unresolved V gene, and the others are unexplained. The sample profile shows 55,000 to 65,000 clones; around 80% of them were found once. 2% to 2.5% of the sample is taken by the ten largest. The receptor was isolated from an adult with an advanced solid tumor such as melanoma, head and neck, liver or kidney cancer. The chain links TRBV6-5 with TRBJ1-6; the D gene is not confidently resolved. Sequenced here: CD4+ or CD8+ T cells sorted from blood, sampled in a trial of the OX40 agonist ivuxolimab. The nucleotide sequence reads TGTGCCAGCAGTTATACGAGGTCCGAGGGTTCACCCCTCCACTTT. This yields the protein CASSYTRSEGSPLHF.